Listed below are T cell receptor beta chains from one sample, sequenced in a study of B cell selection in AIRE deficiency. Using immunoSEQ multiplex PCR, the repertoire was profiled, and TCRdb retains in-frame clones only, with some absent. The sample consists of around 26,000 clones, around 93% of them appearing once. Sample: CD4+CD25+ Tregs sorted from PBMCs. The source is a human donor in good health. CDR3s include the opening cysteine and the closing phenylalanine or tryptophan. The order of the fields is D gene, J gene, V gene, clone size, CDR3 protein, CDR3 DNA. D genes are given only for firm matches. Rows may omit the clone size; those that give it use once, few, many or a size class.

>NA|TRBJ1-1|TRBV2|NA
CAITRARGGTEAFF
TGTGCCATAACCCGGGCCAGGGGAGGCACTGAAGCTTTCTTT
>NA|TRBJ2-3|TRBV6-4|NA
CASRGYPGDTQYF
TGTGCCAGTCGTGGATACCCCGGGGATACGCAGTATTTT
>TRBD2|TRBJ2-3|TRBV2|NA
CASSDSGGAVDTQYF
TGTGCCAGCAGTGATAGCGGGGGGGCCGTAGATACGCAGTATTTT
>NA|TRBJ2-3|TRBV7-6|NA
CASSPRGELTDTQYF
TGTGCCAGCAGCCCACGAGGAGAGTTGACAGATACGCAGTATTTT
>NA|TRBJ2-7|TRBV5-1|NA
CASSLAMTYEQYF
TGCGCCAGCAGCTTGGCCATGACCTACGAGCAGTACTTC
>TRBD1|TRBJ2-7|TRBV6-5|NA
CASSYSWTGNYEQYF
TGTGCCAGCAGTTACTCGTGGACAGGGAATTACGAGCAGTACTTC
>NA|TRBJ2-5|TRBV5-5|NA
CASSPTPTAPETQYF
TGTGCCAGCAGCCCCACCCCCACAGCCCCAGAGACCCAGTACTTC
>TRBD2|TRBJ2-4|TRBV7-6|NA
CASRAGGRGENIQYF
TGTGCCAGCAGAGCGGGGGGGCGAGGGGAAAACATTCAGTACTTC
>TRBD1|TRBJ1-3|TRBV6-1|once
CASSEAGTGVRGNTIYF
TGTGCCAGCAGTGAAGCTGGGACAGGGGTCCGTGGAAACACCATATATTTT
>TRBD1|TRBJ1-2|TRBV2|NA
CASTGTGGEGYGYTF
TGTGCCAGCACAGGGACAGGGGGCGAAGGGTATGGCTACACCTTC
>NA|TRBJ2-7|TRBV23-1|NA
CASSQSKGSSSGYEQYF
TGCGCCAGCAGTCAATCGAAAGGTAGTAGTAGCGGCTACGAGCAGTACTTC
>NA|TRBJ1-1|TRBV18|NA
CASSRTGGGEAFF
TGTGCCAGCTCACGGACCGGTGGCGGTGAAGCTTTCTTT
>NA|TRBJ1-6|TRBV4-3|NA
CASSYQGGSPLHF
TGCGCCAGCAGCTACCAGGGTGGTTCACCCCTCCACTTT
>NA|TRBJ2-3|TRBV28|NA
CASSRGRVRTDTQYF
TGTGCCAGCAGTAGGGGAAGGGTACGGACAGATACGCAGTATTTT
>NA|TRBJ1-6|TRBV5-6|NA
CASNPQGRLNSPLHF
TGTGCCAGCAACCCACAGGGACGTCTTAATTCACCCCTCCACTTT
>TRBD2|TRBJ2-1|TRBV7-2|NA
CASSPRGGQYNEQFF
TGTGCCAGCAGCCCGCGGGGGGGGCAATACAATGAGCAGTTCTTC
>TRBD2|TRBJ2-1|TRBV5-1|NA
CASTNIAGAINEQFF
TGCGCCAGCACCAATATAGCGGGGGCAATCAATGAGCAGTTCTTC
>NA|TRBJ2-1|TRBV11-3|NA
CASSLVPYEQFF
TGTGCCAGCAGCTTAGTCCCGTACGAGCAGTTCTTC
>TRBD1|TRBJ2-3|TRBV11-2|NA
CASSLTGQGARDTQYF
TGTGCCAGCAGCTTAACGGGACAGGGGGCTAGGGATACGCAGTATTTT
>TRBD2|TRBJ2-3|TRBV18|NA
CASSPPLAGHYTDTQYF
TGTGCCAGCTCACCTCCCCTAGCGGGGCACTACACAGATACGCAGTATTTT
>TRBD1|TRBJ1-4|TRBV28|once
CASSFPGQPREKLFF
TGTGCCAGCAGTTTCCCGGGACAGCCTAGGGAAAAACTGTTTTTT
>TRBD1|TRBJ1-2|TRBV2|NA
CASIGGGSGYTF
TGTGCCAGCATAGGGGGCGGATCGGGCTACACCTTC
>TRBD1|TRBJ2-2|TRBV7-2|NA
CASSSYRGRRELFF
TGTGCCAGCAGCTCCTACAGGGGGCGGAGGGAGCTGTTTTTT
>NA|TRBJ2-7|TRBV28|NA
CASSSTSGSRYEQYF
TGTGCCAGCAGCTCCACCTCAGGGTCTCGCTACGAGCAGTACTTC
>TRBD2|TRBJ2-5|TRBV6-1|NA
CASRLAGGETQYF
TGTGCCAGCAGACTAGCGGGGGGAGAGACCCAGTACTTC
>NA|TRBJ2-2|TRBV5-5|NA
CASSLVTNTGELFF
TGTGCCAGCAGCTTGGTCACAAACACCGGGGAGCTGTTTTTT
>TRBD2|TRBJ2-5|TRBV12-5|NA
CASGLARGGKETQYF
TGTGCTAGTGGTTTGGCACGCGGGGGGAAGGAGACCCAGTACTTC
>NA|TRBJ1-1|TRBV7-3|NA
CASSSTGNTEAFF
TGTGCCAGCAGTTCGACAGGGAACACTGAAGCTTTCTTT
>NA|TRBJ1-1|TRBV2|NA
CASRGVLGLVTEAFF
TGTGCCAGCAGGGGGGTATTGGGTTTAGTGACTGAAGCTTTCTTT
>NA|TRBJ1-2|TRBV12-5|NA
CASGFRARSTRAYGYTF
TGTGCTAGTGGTTTCAGAGCGAGGAGCACTCGGGCTTATGGCTACACCTTC
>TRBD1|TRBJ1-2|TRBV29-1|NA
CSVTGVGNYGYTF
TGCAGCGTTACAGGGGTGGGGAACTATGGCTACACCTTC
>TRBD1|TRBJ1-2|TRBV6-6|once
CASSYPTGGNYGYTF
TGTGCCAGCAGTTACCCGACAGGGGGCAACTATGGCTACACCTTC
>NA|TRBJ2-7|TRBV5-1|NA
CASSPPRGNSYEQYF
TGCGCCAGCAGCCCCCCGAGGGGCAACTCCTACGAGCAGTACTTC
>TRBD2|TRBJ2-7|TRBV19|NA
CASSIFAGGTYYEQYF
TGTGCCAGTAGTATTTTTGCGGGGGGAACTTACTACGAGCAGTACTTC
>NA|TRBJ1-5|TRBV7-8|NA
CASSRDSNQPQHF
TGTGCCAGCAGCCGGGACAGCAATCAGCCCCAGCATTTT
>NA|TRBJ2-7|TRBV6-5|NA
CASSYRRDEQYF
TGTGCCAGCAGTTACAGAAGAGATGAGCAGTACTTC
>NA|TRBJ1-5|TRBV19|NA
CASSQLLIGPQHF
TGTGCCAGTAGCCAGCTCCTCATAGGGCCCCAGCATTTT
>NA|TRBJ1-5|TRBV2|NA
CASSGAAGLYSNQPQHF
TGTGCCAGCAGTGGAGCGGCAGGTCTCTATAGCAATCAGCCCCAGCATTTT
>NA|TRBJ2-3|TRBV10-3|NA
CAISVRGQSDTQYF
TGTGCCATCAGTGTTAGAGGACAATCAGATACGCAGTATTTT
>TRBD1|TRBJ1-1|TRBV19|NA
CASSSRSGQVGTEAFF
TGTGCCAGTAGCTCTCGCTCGGGACAGGTGGGCACTGAAGCTTTCTTT
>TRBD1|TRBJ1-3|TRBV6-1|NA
CASRRTGGNTIYF
TGTGCCAGCAGAAGGACAGGAGGAAACACCATATATTTT
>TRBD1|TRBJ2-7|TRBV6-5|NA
CASSSGTGTYEQYF
TGTGCCAGCAGCTCCGGGACAGGGACCTACGAGCAGTACTTC
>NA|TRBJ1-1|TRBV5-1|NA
CASSLDRVDTEAFF
TGCGCCAGCAGCTTGGACAGGGTAGATACTGAAGCTTTCTTT
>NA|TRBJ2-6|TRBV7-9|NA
CASSPGRSGSGANVLTF
TGTGCCAGCAGCCCGGGGAGATCGGGCTCTGGGGCCAACGTCCTGACTTTC
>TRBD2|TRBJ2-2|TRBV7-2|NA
CASSTLIPGTINTGELFF
TGTGCCAGCAGCACCCTCATCCCCGGGACTATAAACACCGGGGAGCTGTTTTTT
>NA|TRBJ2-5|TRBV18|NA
CASSPPEGETQYF
TGTGCCAGCTCACCACCGGAAGGGGAGACCCAGTACTTC
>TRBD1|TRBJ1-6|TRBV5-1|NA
CASSERTGRPPLHF
TGCGCCAGCAGCGAAAGGACAGGAAGACCACCCCTCCACTTT
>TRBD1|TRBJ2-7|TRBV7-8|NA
CASSLKDRFSYEQYF
TGTGCCAGCAGCTTGAAGGACAGGTTTTCCTACGAGCAGTACTTC
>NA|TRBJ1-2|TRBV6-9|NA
CASSPTGWSGYTF
TGTGCCAGCAGTCCCACGGGATGGTCCGGCTACACCTTC
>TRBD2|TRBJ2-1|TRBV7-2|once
CASSLRFGGGAGNEQFF
TGTGCCAGCAGCCTCAGGTTTGGCGGGGGGGCCGGGAATGAGCAGTTCTTC
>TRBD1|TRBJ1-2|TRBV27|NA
CASSLRDSYGYTF
TGTGCCAGCAGTCTCCGGGACAGCTATGGCTACACCTTC
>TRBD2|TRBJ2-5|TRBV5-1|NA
CASSSGLAGGQETQYF
TGCGCCAGCAGCTCGGGACTAGCGGGGGGCCAAGAGACCCAGTACTTC
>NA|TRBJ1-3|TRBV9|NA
CASSVGPLGWWGNTIYF
TGTGCCAGCAGCGTAGGGCCACTCGGCTGGTGGGGAAACACCATATATTTT
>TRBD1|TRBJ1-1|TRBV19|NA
CASRTLGQMNTEAFF
TGTGCCAGTAGGACGTTGGGACAGATGAACACTGAAGCTTTCTTT
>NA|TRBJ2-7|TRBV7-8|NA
CASSLGRYEQYF
TGTGCCAGCAGCTTAGGTCGATACGAGCAGTACTTC
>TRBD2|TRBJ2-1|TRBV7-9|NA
CASSPGLEESEQFF
TGTGCCAGCAGTCCGGGACTAGAGGAAAGTGAGCAGTTCTTC
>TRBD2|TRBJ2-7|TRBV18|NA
CASSQRGGGEQYF
TGTGCCAGCTCACAACGGGGGGGCGGCGAGCAGTACTTC